This T cell receptor (beta chain) was observed in a study of T cells in Graves' hyperthyroidism and ophthalmopathy. Points from the study as a whole: In the blood, most expanded thyroid clonotypes above 0.001 appeared as well. With a median lead of around 6.7 months before onset, the model predicted ophthalmopathy.

In the case of this clonotype: Its antigen is still unknown.

The CDR3 extends over 15 amino acids. CDR1 and CDR2 from the germline V gene are SGHTA and FQGTGA. The V gene lost 0 bases and the J gene lost 5 bases, with 10 bases spanning the gap. Regions amplified from RNA transcripts were the TCR beta CDR3 regions. First-round RT-PCR targeting the TCR CDR3 was performed with the HTBI primer set. MiXCR, applied by TCRdb to the multiplex PCR reads, yields one record per CDR3 protein. There are 530,000 or so distinct CDR3 sequences in the sample; more than 45% occur only once, and approximately 8.4% lies in the top ten. This clonotype was obtained from a woman aged 18-29 years with Graves' hyperthyroidism. The V call is TRBV7-3, the J call TRBJ1-4; the D is unclear. The material sequenced was peripheral blood or thyroid tissue (not recorded which). In DNA form, the CDR3 reads TGTGCCAGCAGCTTAACGGCTAGCGTCAATGAAAAACTGTTTTTT. Protein: CASSLTASVNEKLFF.